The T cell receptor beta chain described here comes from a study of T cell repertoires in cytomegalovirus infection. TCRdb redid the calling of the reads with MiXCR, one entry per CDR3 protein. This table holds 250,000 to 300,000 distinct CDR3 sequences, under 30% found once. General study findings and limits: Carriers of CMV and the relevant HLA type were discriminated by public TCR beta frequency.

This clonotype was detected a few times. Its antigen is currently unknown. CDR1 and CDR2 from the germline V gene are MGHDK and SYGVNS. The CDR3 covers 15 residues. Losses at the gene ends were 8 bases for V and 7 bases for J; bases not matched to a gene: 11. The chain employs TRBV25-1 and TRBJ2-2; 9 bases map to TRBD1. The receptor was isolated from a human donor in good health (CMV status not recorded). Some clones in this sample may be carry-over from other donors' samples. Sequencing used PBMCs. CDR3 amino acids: CASRPGQGFDGELFF. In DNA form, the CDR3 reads TGTGCCAGCCGTCCGGGACAGGGTTTCGACGGGGAGCTGTTTTTT.